This T cell receptor beta chain was sequenced during a study of graft-versus-host responses after intestinal transplantation. The repertoire was sequenced with immunoSEQ multiplex PCR; TCRdb's copy has only in-frame clones and lacks some. The sample carries under 100,000 clones, 75% to 95% recorded once. The CDR3 runs 16 residues. From germline, CDR1 is MNHEY and CDR2 SVGAGI. Trimming stripped 2 bases from V and 0 bases from J, with 11 bases between. The origin of this receptor is a human patient who received an intestinal transplant, so some T cells may come from the graft donor. The chain couples TRBV6-5 to TRBJ2-1; D perhaps matches TRBD1 (5 bases). This specimen was PBMCs, taken approximately 470 days after intestinal transplant. This CDR3 is CASSYEWGRSYNEQFF. The DNA of the CDR3 is TGTGCCAGCAGTTACGAGTGGGGCCGCTCCTACAATGAGCAGTTCTTC.